Presented here are 8 T cell receptor beta chains from one specimen sequenced in a study of cytomegalovirus exposure and HLA in healthy donors. PCR was performed using 60 Vbeta and 13 Jbeta primers. Profiling relied on immunoSEQ multiplex PCR, and the TCRdb table lists in-frame clones only, not all of them. Among 100,000 to 150,000 clones listed, 75% to 85% were seen once. Sequencing used PBMCs. The receptors shown here come from a man aged 25 to 40 in good health and CMV-seropositive.

The chain couples TRBV19 to TRBJ2-5, with 7 bases lining up with TRBD2. Trimming removed 3 bases from V and 5 bases from J; junction bases left unmatched: 9. The CDR3 contains 15 residues. Germline V lookup: CDR1 LNHDA, CDR2 SQIVND (reference sequence). CDR3 residues: CASSMGQGGRETQYF. CDR3 DNA sequence: TGTGCCAGTAGTATGGGTCAGGGAGGGAGGGAGACCCAGTACTTC.

The V call is TRBV2, the J call TRBJ1-1; TRBD1 agrees at 8 bases. The ends lost 9 bases at V and 1 base at J; junction bases unmatched: 4. Germline CDR1 is SNHLY and CDR2 is FYNNEI. CDR3 size: 13 residues. CDR3 nucleotide sequence: TGTGCCAGAAAAGGACAGGGGAACACTGAAGCTTTCTTT. Protein sequence: CARKGQGNTEAFF.

The V and J genes are TRBV10-1 and TRBJ1-2; no firm D call. Per germline, CDR1 WNHNN and CDR2 SYGVQD (reference sequence). CDR3 length: 13 amino acids. V was shortened by 10 bases and J by 8 bases, with 20 bases between the two germline ends. This chain's CDR3 is CATPPVERKGYTF. DNA for the CDR3: TGCGCCACCCCCCCCGTTGAGAGGAAAGGCTACACCTTC.

The chain joins TRBV6-5 to TRBJ1-1; unclear D gene. This CDR3 region has 15 residues. Trimming took off 6 bases at V and 6 bases at J, with 20 bases between the two ends. Germline CDR1 MNHEY, CDR2 SVGAGI. DNA of the CDR3: TGTGCCAGCAGCAGAGGAAAAAGACTAATGGCTGAAGCTTTCTTT. Protein sequence: CASSRGKRLMAEAFF.

The chain is built from TRBV6-6 and TRBJ1-1; D uncertain. V was clipped by 0 bases and J by 6 bases, with 17 bases between them. In germline, CDR1 is MNHNY, CDR2 SVGAGI (reference sequence). This CDR3 contains 16 residues. CDR3 nucleotides: TGTGCCAGCAGTTACTCATCAGCACAGCTGGGCGCTGAAGCTTTCTTT. It specifies CASSYSSAQLGAEAFF.

The rearrangement links TRBV19 to TRBJ1-2; 7 positions agree with TRBD1. Unmatched junction bases numbered 12, after V lost 8 bases and J lost 9 bases. Germline CDR1 reads LNHDA; CDR2 reads SQIVND (reference sequence). The CDR3 consists of 13 residues. The CDR3 loop is CASRELTGASYTF. The CDR3 DNA is TGTGCCAGTCGAGAACTAACAGGGGCCAGCTACACCTTC. The entire variable domain, with the rest obtained from reference TRBV19 and TRBJ1-2, is as follows: DGGITQSPKYLFRKEGQNVTLSCEQNLNHDAMYWYRQDPGQGLRLIYYSQIVNDFQKGDIAEGYSVSREKKESFPLTVTSAQKNPTAFYLCASRELTGASYTFGSGTRLTVV.

This chain joins TRBV2 and TRBJ2-5; the match to TRBD2 covers 11 bases. The CDR3 is 15 amino acids. Germline lookup yields CDR1 SNHLY and CDR2 FYNNEI. Losses at the gene ends were 9 bases for V and 5 bases for J; bases not matched to a gene: 11. In nucleotides, the CDR3 is TGTGCCAGTAGTATACTAGCGGGGGCCGGGGAGACCCAGTACTTC. Residues: CASSILAGAGETQYF.

This chain uses TRBV6-4 with TRBJ2-1; TRBD1 matches at 7 bases. Germline assignment: CDR1 MRHNA and CDR2 SNTAGT. CDR3 length: 15 amino acids. J was trimmed by 3 bases and V by 4 bases; bases with no gene match: 6. The CDR3 reads CASSARQGDYNEQFF. The CDR3 coding sequence is TGTGCCAGCAGTGCAAGACAGGGCGACTACAATGAGCAGTTCTTC.